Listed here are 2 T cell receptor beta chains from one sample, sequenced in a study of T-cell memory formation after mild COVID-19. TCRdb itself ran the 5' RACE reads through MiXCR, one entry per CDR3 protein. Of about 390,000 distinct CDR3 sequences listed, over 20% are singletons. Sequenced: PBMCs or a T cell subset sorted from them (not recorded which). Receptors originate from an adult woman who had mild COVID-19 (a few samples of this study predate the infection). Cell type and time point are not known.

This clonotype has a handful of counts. The CDR3 DNA reads TGTGCCAGCTCACCCTCCCTGGCAGGGGGGGACTATGGCTACACCTTC. Protein product: CASSPSLAGGDYGYTF. V usage is TRBV18 and J usage is TRBJ1-2; TRBD1 matches at 7 bases. J was trimmed by 3 bases and V by 3 bases; bases with no gene match: 10. Germline CDR1 KGHSH, CDR2 LQKENI. CDR3 length: 16 residues.

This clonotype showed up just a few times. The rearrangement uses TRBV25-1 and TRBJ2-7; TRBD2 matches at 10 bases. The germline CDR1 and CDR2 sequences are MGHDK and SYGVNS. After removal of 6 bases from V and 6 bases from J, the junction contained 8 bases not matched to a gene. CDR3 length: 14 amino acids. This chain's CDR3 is CASSASGRGGEQYF. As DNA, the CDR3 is TGTGCCAGCAGCGCTAGCGGGAGAGGGGGCGAGCAGTACTTC.